A single sample is the source of the 8 T cell receptor beta chains below, sequenced in a study of blood T cell repertoires in COVID-19. Method: immunoSEQ multiplex PCR; TCRdb's copy keeps in-frame clones and lacks some. The sample gives 110,000 to 150,000 clones, around 80% of which show up once; about 7% is in the top ten. The sample was peripheral blood. The source of these receptors is a human donor in a cohort sampled during active COVID-19.

The V gene is TRBV5-1, the J gene TRBJ1-4; 8 bases agree with TRBD1. The germline V gene has CDR1 SGHRS and CDR2 YFSETQ. This CDR3 comprises 14 residues. Trimming at V came to 0 bases and at J to 8 bases, leaving 3 bases not matched to a gene. CDR3 nucleotide sequence: TGCGCCAGCAGCTTGGTGGACAGGGCGGAAAAACTGTTTTTT. Its translation is CASSLVDRAEKLFF.

The V gene is TRBV5-3, the J gene TRBJ1-3; no clear D. TRBV5-3 is known as an ORF, though its function is uncertain. This CDR3 contains 17 residues. Trimming pared 2 bases from V and 0 bases from J, leaving 15 bases between. CDR3 in amino acids: CARSFTCLTRSGNTIYF. The CDR3, as DNA: TGTGCCAGAAGCTTTACGTGTCTAACTCGCTCTGGAAACACCATATATTTT.

CDR3 nucleotide sequence: TGCGCCAGCAGCTTGAAGGGGGGGATCACCTACGAGCAGTACTTC. Its translation is CASSLKGGITYEQYF. The J gene is TRBJ2-7, the V gene TRBV5-1; D is perhaps TRBD2 (7 bases). There are 15 residues in the CDR3. The V gene's germline CDR1 is SGHRS and CDR2 YFSETQ. The V end lost 1 base, the J end lost 2 bases, and 13 bases lay between the germline ends.

This rearrangement joins TRBV29-1 to TRBJ1-1; perhaps TRBD1 as D (5 bases). Germline values: CDR1 SQVTM, CDR2 ANQGSEA. This CDR3 region has 12 residues. Trimming took off 7 bases at V and 4 bases at J, with 13 bases between the two ends. CDR3 residues: CSAEAQGTEAFF. The CDR3 DNA is TGCAGCGCCGAAGCCCAGGGCACTGAAGCTTTCTTT.

This clone was observed a handful of times. The J gene is TRBJ2-7, the V gene TRBV13; 7 bases line up with TRBD2. Germline lookup yields CDR1 PRHDT and CDR2 FYEKMQ (reference sequence). The CDR3 is 15 residues long. Trimming cost V 3 bases and J 3 bases; bases outside gene matches: 8. The CDR3 sequence is CASSFNGGYGYEQYF. The CDR3 DNA reads as TGTGCCAGCAGCTTTAACGGGGGGTACGGCTACGAGCAGTACTTC.

J is TRBJ2-7 and V is TRBV6-2 or TRBV6-3, with D maybe TRBD2 (5 bases). The V end was cut by 2 bases, the J end by 4 bases, with 9 bases between. The CDR3 contains 13 residues. CDR1 and CDR2 (germline): MNHEY, SVGEGT. CDR3 amino acids: CASSYAEGYEQYF. The DNA of the CDR3 is TGTGCCAGCAGTTACGCTGAGGGTTACGAGCAGTACTTC.

The chain is built from TRBV7-2 and TRBJ2-5; tentatively, D is TRBD1 (6 bases). With 5 bases removed from V and 5 bases from J, the gap between germline ends came to 15 bases. The CDR3 consists of 14 residues. Looked up from germline, CDR1 is SGHTA and CDR2 is FQGNSA. The CDR3 loop is CASSLRGPGETQYF. CDR3 in DNA: TGTGCCAGCAGCCTCAGGGGACCTGGGGAGACCCAGTACTTC. The whole variable domain, remainder taken from reference TRBV7-2 and TRBJ2-5, is GAGVSQSPSNKVTEKGKDVELRCDPISGHTALYWYRQSLGQGLEFLIYFQGNSAPDKSGLPSDRFSAERTGGSVSTLTIQRTQQEDSAVYLCASSLRGPGETQYFGPGTRLLVL.

The chain couples TRBV7-2 to TRBJ2-1; TRBD1 agrees at 7 bases. The germline V gene has CDR1 SGHTA and CDR2 FQGNSA. The CDR3 sequence is 15 residues long. V gave up 3 bases and J gave up 5 bases; unmatched junction bases: 7. CDR3 sequence (DNA): TGTGCCAGCAGCTTTCGAGACAGGGCCAACAATGAGCAGTTCTTC. Residues: CASSFRDRANNEQFF.